Listed below are T cell receptor beta chains from one sample, sequenced in a study of control samples from healthy donors and cancer patients. Clones were sequenced by immunoSEQ multiplex PCR, and TCRdb holds only the in-frame ones, with some missing. The table has about 160,000 clones, about 94% seen once. The sample was PBMCs. The receptors here all came from a man in his sixties with colorectal cancer. The CDR3 runs from the conserved cysteine through the conserved F or W. The D gene is left open where the match is weak. A clone size is listed for some rows: how often the clone was seen (once, few, many), or a class if it is expanded.

CDR3 DNA,CDR3 protein,D gene,J gene,V gene,clone size
TGTGCCAGCAGCTTAAAGGGGGCGGATGGCTACACCTTC,CASSLKGADGYTF,TRBD1,TRBJ1-2,TRBV5-6,.
TGTGCCAGCAGTCCCCGCGCGGACACTGAAGCTTTCTTT,CASSPRADTEAFF,.,TRBJ1-1,TRBV6-5,.
TGCAGCGTTTTGGAGGCCGCGGGCACCGGGGAGCTGTTTTTT,CSVLEAAGTGELFF,.,TRBJ2-2,TRBV29-1,.
TGTGCCAGCAGCCGCCAGGAGGGAGGGGAGACCCAGTACTTC,CASSRQEGGETQYF,TRBD2,TRBJ2-5,TRBV7-2,.
TGTGCCAGTAGTGTTGGCAGGGGGCTCACTGAAGCTTTCTTT,CASSVGRGLTEAFF,TRBD1,TRBJ1-1,TRBV19,once
TGTGCCAGTTCGACGACAGGGAAGGAGGAGACCCAGTACTTC,CASSTTGKEETQYF,TRBD1,TRBJ2-5,TRBV19,.
TGCGCCAGCAGCTATCGGGGCGGGGGCCAAAACATTCAGTACTTC,CASSYRGGGQNIQYF,.,TRBJ2-4,TRBV4-1,once
TGTGCCAGCAGTGAAATGGGACCCTCGGCCAATCAGCCCCAGCATTTT,CASSEMGPSANQPQHF,.,TRBJ1-5,TRBV6-1,.
TGTGCCAGCAGTGGACGAATCTCCTACGAGCAGTACTTC,CASSGRISYEQYF,.,TRBJ2-7,TRBV2,.
TGCAGTGGCTCACTTAATGAAAAACTGTTTTTT,CSGSLNEKLFF,.,TRBJ1-4,TRBV20-1,once
TGTGCCAGCAGCCGTAAACAGGGGGCAAATAATTCACCCCTCCACTTT,CASSRKQGANNSPLHF,TRBD1,TRBJ1-6,TRBV2,once
TGTGCCAGTAGTACCAGATTGGGGCGGCTAGGATCCTATAATTCACCCCTCCACTTT,CASSTRLGRLGSYNSPLHF,.,TRBJ1-6,TRBV19,.
TGTGCCAGCAGTAACAGTTGGACAGGGGGCGACTATGGCTACACCTTC,CASSNSWTGGDYGYTF,TRBD1,TRBJ1-2,TRBV6-2/TRBV6-3,.
TGTGCCAGCAGCTTAGGGGGACAGAACAATGAGCAGTTCTTC,CASSLGGQNNEQFF,TRBD1,TRBJ2-1,TRBV7-6,.
TGTGCCAGCAGTTATCCGAACAGGGGCAGGGGTGTGAACACTGAAGCTTTCTTT,CASSYPNRGRGVNTEAFF,TRBD1,TRBJ1-1,TRBV6-2/TRBV6-3,once
TGTGCCAGCAGTTACGGGACTAGCTACAATGAGCAGTTCTTC,CASSYGTSYNEQFF,TRBD2,TRBJ2-1,TRBV6-2/TRBV6-3,.
TGTGCCAGCTCATCACTCAGGGGTCCGGGCATTCAGTACTTC,CASSSLRGPGIQYF,.,TRBJ2-4,TRBV18,.
TGTGCCAGCAGCTTAGGGGTAAACGGGCAGTACTTC,CASSLGVNGQYF,.,TRBJ2-7,TRBV7-2,.
TGTGCCAGCAGCTCGCGAACCGACTGGTATACGCAGTATTTT,CASSSRTDWYTQYF,.,TRBJ2-3,TRBV11-2,.
TGTGCCAGCAGTGAAGCGGGGGACAGATCTTTC,CASSEAGDRSF,TRBD1,TRBJ1-2,TRBV2,few
TGTGCCAGCAGTATTTATTACAGGGGCACCACTGAAGCTTTCTTT,CASSIYYRGTTEAFF,TRBD1,TRBJ1-1,TRBV28,.
TGTGCCATCAGTGAGTCTGGAGCGGGGGGGGGCACAGATACGCAGTATTTT,CAISESGAGGGTDTQYF,TRBD2,TRBJ2-3,TRBV10-3,.
TGTGCCAGCACGGGGGACAGGGGGCGAACTGAAGCTTTCTTT,CASTGDRGRTEAFF,TRBD1,TRBJ1-1,TRBV6-6,.
TGTGCCAGCAGCCAAGATCCAGGAATGGGTGATACGCAGTATTTT,CASSQDPGMGDTQYF,.,TRBJ2-3,TRBV3-1/TRBV3-2,once
TGTGCCAGCAGCGTCGGGACAGGGGCCTACGAGCAGTACTTC,CASSVGTGAYEQYF,TRBD1,TRBJ2-7,TRBV5-5,.
TGTGCCAGCCGAACGCCCCACCCTGGAAACACCATATATTTT,CASRTPHPGNTIYF,.,TRBJ1-3,TRBV27,.
TGTGCCAGCAGCTCACAGGGAGGTGGGGACTATGGCTACACCTTC,CASSSQGGGDYGYTF,.,TRBJ1-2,TRBV7-9,.
TGTGCCAGCAGTTTCACAGGGTACGAGCAGTACTTC,CASSFTGYEQYF,.,TRBJ2-7,TRBV2,.
TGTGCCAGCAGTAGGACTAGCGGGGGGAGAGTAGATACGCAGTATTTT,CASSRTSGGRVDTQYF,TRBD2,TRBJ2-3,TRBV2,once
TGCGCCAGCAGCTCCGGACAGGGGGGGGAGACCCAGTACTTC,CASSSGQGGETQYF,TRBD1,TRBJ2-5,TRBV5-1,.
TGTGCCAGCTCGGAGGGGCCTGACTACGAGCAGTACTTC,CASSEGPDYEQYF,.,TRBJ2-7,TRBV6-5,.
TGTGCCAGCAGCCTTTGGGGCCTTAGCGGGGGGGCCGGCGGCGAGCAGTACTTC,CASSLWGLSGGAGGEQYF,TRBD2,TRBJ2-7,TRBV14,.
TGTGCCAGCAGCCCGACGGGGAACACTGAAGCTTTCTTT,CASSPTGNTEAFF,.,TRBJ1-1,TRBV11-3,.
TGTGCCAGCAATGAACAGGGGGCAACTGACTATGGCTACACCTTC,CASNEQGATDYGYTF,TRBD1,TRBJ1-2,TRBV6-1,.
TGTGCCAGCAATTCCGCGGGGGGGCAAGAGACCCAGTACTTC,CASNSAGGQETQYF,TRBD2,TRBJ2-5,TRBV7-2,.
TGTGCCAGCAGTGCGACTAGTGTAGTAAATGAGCAGTTCTTC,CASSATSVVNEQFF,.,TRBJ2-1,TRBV2,.
TGTGCCAGCAGCCCCGGGACTAGCGACCTCACAGATACGCAGTATTTT,CASSPGTSDLTDTQYF,TRBD2,TRBJ2-3,TRBV5-8,.
TGTGCCAGTAGTACAACGGGACAGGGGGCAGGAGAGCAGTACTTC,CASSTTGQGAGEQYF,TRBD1,TRBJ2-7,TRBV19,.
TGTGCCAGCAGCGTAGATTCAGGGAACTATGGCTACACCTTC,CASSVDSGNYGYTF,.,TRBJ1-2,TRBV9,.
TGTGCCAGCAGCTTGGAGGGATCAATGAACACTGAAGCTTTCTTT,CASSLEGSMNTEAFF,.,TRBJ1-1,TRBV5-4,.
TGTGCCACGACGACAGCGAACACTGAAGCTTTCTTT,CATTTANTEAFF,.,TRBJ1-1,TRBV10-3,.
TGTGCCAGCAGCTCGGACGGAGTGAACACTGAAGCTTTCTTT,CASSSDGVNTEAFF,.,TRBJ1-1,TRBV11-3,.
TGTGCCAGCAGCTCCGGATCTAGCGGAATTATCTACGAGCAGTACTTC,CASSSGSSGIIYEQYF,TRBD2,TRBJ2-7,TRBV7-2,.
TGTGCCAGCAGTGACGGGCAGGATGAGCAGTTCTTC,CASSDGQDEQFF,.,TRBJ2-1,TRBV6-1,.
TGCGCCAGCAGCTTGGGGGCCCCGGGTGAGGGGGAGACCCAGTACTTC,CASSLGAPGEGETQYF,.,TRBJ2-5,TRBV5-1,.
TGCGCCAGCAGCTTGGTGGGACAGGGTAGGGATACGCAGTATTTT,CASSLVGQGRDTQYF,TRBD1,TRBJ2-3,TRBV5-1,once
TGTGCCAGTAGTATGAGGTCAGGTGCTACCTACGAGCAGTACTTC,CASSMRSGATYEQYF,.,TRBJ2-7,TRBV19,.
TGTGCCAGCAGGGGGGACGTAAGCTCCTATAATTCACCCCTCCACTTT,CASRGDVSSYNSPLHF,.,TRBJ1-6,TRBV25-1,.
TGTGCCTGGAGTCACAGGGGTTGGACCGGGGAGCTGTTTTTT,CAWSHRGWTGELFF,TRBD1,TRBJ2-2,TRBV30,.
TGTGCCATCAGCGATAGCGGGGGAAGGTACGAGCAGTACTTC,CAISDSGGRYEQYF,TRBD2,TRBJ2-7,TRBV10-3,.
TGTGCCACCAGTGATGGGGGACAGATTTACGAGCAGTACTTC,CATSDGGQIYEQYF,TRBD1,TRBJ2-7,TRBV24-1,.
TGTGCCAGCTCACCCTCGGAGGGGGCCGAAGCTTTCTTT,CASSPSEGAEAFF,TRBD1,TRBJ1-1,TRBV18,.
TGTGCCACCAGTGATTTGCATGGGGGAAGCACAGATACGCAGTATTTT,CATSDLHGGSTDTQYF,.,TRBJ2-3,TRBV24-1,once
TGTGCCAGCAGTGAACGAGGGGCTTACGAGCAGTACTTC,CASSERGAYEQYF,.,TRBJ2-7,TRBV2,.
TGTGCCAGTGGGCAGAACTATGGCTACACCTTC,CASGQNYGYTF,.,TRBJ1-2,TRBV6-5,.
TGTGCCAGCAGCCCCGGACAGGCGGTCGGCTATGGCTACACCTTC,CASSPGQAVGYGYTF,TRBD1,TRBJ1-2,TRBV4-2,.
TGTGCCAGCAGCCCCCGACAGTCCTCTAATGAAAAACTGTTTTTT,CASSPRQSSNEKLFF,.,TRBJ1-4,TRBV9,.